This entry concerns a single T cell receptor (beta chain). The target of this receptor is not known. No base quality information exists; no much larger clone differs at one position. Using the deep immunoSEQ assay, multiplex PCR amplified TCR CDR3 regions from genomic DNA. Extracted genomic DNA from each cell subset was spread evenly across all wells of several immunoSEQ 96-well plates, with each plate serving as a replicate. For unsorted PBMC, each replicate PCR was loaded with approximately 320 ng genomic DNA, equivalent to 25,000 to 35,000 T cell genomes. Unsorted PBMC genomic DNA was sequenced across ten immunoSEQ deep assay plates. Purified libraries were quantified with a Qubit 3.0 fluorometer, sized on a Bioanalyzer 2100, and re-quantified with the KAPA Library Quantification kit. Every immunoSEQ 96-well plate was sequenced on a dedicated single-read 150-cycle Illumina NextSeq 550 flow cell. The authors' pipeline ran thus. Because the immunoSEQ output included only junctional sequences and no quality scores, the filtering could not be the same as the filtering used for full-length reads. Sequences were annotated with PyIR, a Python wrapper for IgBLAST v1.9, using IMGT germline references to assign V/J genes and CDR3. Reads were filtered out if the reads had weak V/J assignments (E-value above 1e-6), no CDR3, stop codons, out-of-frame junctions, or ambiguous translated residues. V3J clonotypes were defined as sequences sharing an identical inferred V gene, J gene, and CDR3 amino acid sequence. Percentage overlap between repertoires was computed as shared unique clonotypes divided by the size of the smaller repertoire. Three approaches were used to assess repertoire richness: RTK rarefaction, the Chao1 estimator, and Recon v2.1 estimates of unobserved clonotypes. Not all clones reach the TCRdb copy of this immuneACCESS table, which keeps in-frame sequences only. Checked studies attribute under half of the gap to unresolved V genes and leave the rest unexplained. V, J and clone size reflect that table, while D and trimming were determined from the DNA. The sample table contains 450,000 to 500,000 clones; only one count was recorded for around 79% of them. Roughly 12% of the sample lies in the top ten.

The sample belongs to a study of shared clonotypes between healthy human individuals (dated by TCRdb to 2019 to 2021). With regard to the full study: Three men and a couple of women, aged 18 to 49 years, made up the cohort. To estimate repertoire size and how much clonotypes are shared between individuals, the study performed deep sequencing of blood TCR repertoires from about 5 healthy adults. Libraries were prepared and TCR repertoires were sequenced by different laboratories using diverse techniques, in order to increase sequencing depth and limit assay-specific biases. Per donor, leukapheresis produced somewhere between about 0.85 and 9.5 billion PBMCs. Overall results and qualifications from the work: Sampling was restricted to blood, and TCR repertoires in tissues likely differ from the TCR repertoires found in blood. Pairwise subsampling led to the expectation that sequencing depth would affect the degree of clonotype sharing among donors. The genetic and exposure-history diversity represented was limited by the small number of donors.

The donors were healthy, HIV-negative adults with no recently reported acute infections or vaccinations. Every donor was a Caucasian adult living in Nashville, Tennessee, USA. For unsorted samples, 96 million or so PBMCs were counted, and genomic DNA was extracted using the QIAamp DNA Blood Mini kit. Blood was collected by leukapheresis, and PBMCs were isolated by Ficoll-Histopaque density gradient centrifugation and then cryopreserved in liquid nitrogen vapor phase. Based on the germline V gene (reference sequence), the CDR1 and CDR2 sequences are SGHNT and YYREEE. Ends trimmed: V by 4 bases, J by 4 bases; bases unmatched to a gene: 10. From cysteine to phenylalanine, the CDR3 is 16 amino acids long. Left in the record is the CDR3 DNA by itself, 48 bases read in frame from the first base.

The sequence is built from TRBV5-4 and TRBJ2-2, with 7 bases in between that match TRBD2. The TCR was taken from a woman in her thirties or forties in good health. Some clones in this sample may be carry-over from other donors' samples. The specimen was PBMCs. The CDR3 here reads CASSLGGASGTGELFF. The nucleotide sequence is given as TGTGCCAGCAGCCTCGGTGGGGCTAGCGGCACCGGGGAGCTGTTTTTT.